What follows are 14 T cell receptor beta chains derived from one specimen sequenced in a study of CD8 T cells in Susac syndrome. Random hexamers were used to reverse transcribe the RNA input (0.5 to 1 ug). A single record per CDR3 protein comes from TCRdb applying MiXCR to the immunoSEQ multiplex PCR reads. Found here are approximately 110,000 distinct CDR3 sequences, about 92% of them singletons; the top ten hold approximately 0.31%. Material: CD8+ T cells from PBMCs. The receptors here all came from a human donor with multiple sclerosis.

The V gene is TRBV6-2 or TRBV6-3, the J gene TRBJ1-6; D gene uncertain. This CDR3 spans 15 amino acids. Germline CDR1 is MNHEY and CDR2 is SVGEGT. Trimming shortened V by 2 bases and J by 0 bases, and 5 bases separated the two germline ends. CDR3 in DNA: TGTGCCAGCAGTTACGGGAGCTCCTATAATTCACCCCTCCACTTT. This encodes CASSYGSSYNSPLHF.

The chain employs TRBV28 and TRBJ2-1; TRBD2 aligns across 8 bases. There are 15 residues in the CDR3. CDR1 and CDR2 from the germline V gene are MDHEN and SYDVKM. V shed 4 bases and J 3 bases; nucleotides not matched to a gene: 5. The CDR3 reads CASSSEREFYNEQFF. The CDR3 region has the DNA TGTGCCAGCAGTTCCGAGCGGGAGTTCTACAATGAGCAGTTCTTC.

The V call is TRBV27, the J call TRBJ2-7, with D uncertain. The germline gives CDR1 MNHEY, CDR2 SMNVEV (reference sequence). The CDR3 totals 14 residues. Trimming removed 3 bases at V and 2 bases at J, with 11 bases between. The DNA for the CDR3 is TGTGCCAGCAGTTTTGCCCTAGGTCCCTACGAGCAGTACGTC. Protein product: CASSFALGPYEQYV.

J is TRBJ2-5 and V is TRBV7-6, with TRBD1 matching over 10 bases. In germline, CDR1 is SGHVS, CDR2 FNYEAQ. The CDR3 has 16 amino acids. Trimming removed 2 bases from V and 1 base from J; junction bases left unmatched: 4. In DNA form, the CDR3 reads TGTGCCAGCAGCTTACGGGACAGGGGAGGCCAAGAGACCCAGTACTTC. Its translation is CASSLRDRGGQETQYF.

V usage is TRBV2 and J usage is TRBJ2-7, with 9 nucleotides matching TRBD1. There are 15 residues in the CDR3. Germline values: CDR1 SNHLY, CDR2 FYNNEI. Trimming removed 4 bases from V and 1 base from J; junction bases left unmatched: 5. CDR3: CASSGDRDPSYEQYV. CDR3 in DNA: TGTGCCAGCAGTGGGGACAGGGACCCGTCCTACGAGCAGTACGTC.

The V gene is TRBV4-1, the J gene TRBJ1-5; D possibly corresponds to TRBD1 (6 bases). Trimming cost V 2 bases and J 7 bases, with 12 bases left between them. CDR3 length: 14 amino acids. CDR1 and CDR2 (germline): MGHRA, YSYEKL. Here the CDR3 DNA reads TGCGCCAGCAGCCAATGGCAGGGGCGCCAGCCCCAGCATTTT. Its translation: CASSQWQGRQPQHF.

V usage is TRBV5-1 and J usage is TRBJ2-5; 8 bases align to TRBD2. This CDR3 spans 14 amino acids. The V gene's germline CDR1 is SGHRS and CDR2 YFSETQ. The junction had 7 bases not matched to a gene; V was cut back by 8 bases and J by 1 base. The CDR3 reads CASAGGGTQETQYF. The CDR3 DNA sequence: TGCGCCAGTGCCGGGGGGGGCACCCAAGAGACCCAGTACTTC.

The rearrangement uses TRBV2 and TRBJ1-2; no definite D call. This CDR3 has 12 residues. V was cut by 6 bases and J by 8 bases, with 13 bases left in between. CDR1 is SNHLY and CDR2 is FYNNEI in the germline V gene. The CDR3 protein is CASRSPGDGYTF. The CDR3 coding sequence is TGTGCCAGCAGAAGTCCGGGTGACGGCTACACCTTC.

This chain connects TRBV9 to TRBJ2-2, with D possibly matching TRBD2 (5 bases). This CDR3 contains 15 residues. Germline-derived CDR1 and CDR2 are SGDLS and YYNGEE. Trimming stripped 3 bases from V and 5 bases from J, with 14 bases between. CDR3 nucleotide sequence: TGTGCCAGCAGCGAGCAGAGCGGAACTACCGGGGAGCTGTTTTTT. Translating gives CASSEQSGTTGELFF.

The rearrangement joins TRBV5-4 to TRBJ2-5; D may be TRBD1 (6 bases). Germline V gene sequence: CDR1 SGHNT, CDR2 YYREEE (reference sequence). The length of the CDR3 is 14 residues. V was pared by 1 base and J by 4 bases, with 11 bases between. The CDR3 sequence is CASSLISGVETQYF. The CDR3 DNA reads TGTGCCAGCAGCTTGATTTCAGGGGTAGAGACCCAGTACTTC. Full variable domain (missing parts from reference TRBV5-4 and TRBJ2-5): ETGVTQSPTHLIKTRGQQVTLRCSSQSGHNTVSWYQQALGQGPQFIFQYYREEENGRGNFPPRFSGLQFPNYSSELNVNALELDDSALYLCASSLISGVETQYFGPGTRLLVL.

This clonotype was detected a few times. The CDR3 region is CASSNTDTQYF. The CDR3 DNA reads TGTGCCAGCAGTAACACAGATACGCAGTATTTT. The rearrangement links TRBV12-3 or TRBV12-4 to TRBJ2-3; unclear D gene. The CDR3 has 11 residues. V was trimmed by 5 bases and J by 2 bases, leaving 2 bases between them.

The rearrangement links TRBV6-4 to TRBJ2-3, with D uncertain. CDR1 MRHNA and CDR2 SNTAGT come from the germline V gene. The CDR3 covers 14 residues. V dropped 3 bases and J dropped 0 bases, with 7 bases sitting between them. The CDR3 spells CASSEGPSTDTQYF. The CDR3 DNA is TGTGCCAGCAGTGAAGGCCCGAGCACAGATACGCAGTATTTT.

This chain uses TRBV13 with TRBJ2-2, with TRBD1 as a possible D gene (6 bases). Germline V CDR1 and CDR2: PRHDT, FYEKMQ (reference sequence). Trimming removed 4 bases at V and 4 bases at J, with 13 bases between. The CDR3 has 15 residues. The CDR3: CASSSKIQGTGELFF. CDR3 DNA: TGTGCCAGCAGCTCCAAAATACAGGGCACCGGGGAGCTGTTTTTT.

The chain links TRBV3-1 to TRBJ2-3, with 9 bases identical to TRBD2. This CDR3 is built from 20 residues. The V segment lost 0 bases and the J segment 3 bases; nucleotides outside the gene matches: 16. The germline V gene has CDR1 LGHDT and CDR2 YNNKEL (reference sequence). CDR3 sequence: CASSQDEKRRGGRWTDTQYF. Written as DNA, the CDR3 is TGTGCCAGCAGCCAAGATGAAAAGCGGCGGGGGGGCCGTTGGACAGATACGCAGTATTTT.